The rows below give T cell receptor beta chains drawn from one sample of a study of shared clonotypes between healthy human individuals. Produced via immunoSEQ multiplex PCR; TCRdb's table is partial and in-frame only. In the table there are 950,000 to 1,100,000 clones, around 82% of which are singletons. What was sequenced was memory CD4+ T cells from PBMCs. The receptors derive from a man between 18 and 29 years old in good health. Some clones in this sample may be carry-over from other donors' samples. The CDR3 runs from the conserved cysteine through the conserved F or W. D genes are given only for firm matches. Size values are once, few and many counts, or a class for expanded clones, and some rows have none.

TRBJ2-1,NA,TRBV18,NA,TGTGCCAGCTCACCCAGGACTGACAATGAGCAGTTCTTC,CASSPRTDNEQFF
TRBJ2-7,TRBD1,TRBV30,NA,TGTGCCTGGAGTTTTATAGGGACAGGGCCCTACGAGCAGTACTTC,CAWSFIGTGPYEQYF
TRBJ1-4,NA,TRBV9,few,TGTGCCAGCAGCCCTAACTCCGGGACCGCCGGCACAACTAATGAAAAACTGTTTTTT,CASSPNSGTAGTTNEKLFF
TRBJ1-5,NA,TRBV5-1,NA,TGCGCCAGCAGACTTGACCCGAGAAACAATCAGCCCCAGCATTTT,CASRLDPRNNQPQHF
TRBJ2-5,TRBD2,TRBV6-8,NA,TGTGCCAGCAACCAAACCGGGGGGACTAGCGGGACCGGCGTGACCCAGTACTTC,CASNQTGGTSGTGVTQYF
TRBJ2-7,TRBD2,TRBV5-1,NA,TGCGCCAGCAGCAAGGGACCGACTAGCGGGGTCTACGAGCAGTACTTC,CASSKGPTSGVYEQYF
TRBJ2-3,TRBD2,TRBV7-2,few,TGTGCCAGCAGACGAGGACTAGCGGGAGGGGGTAGCACAGATACGCAGTATTTT,CASRRGLAGGGSTDTQYF
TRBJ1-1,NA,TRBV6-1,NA,TGTGCCAGCGCTAGGGTCCAGGGGAACACTGAAGCTTTCTTT,CASARVQGNTEAFF
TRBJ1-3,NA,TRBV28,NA,TGTGCCAGCAGTTTCGTTAAGCTCTCTGGAAACACCATATATTTT,CASSFVKLSGNTIYF
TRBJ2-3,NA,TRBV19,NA,TGTGCCACTCGAGGGGGGAACAGATACACAGATACGCAGTATTTT,CATRGGNRYTDTQYF
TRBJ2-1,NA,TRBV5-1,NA,TGCGCCAGCAAGCCCCAGGGTGACACGTACAATGAGCAGTTCTTC,CASKPQGDTYNEQFF
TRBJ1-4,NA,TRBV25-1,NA,TGTGCCAGCAGTGACCCCGGGGCCAATGAAAAACTGTTTTTT,CASSDPGANEKLFF
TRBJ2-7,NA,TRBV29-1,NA,TGCAGCGTTGACGAGGGGGTCGACGAGCAGTACTTC,CSVDEGVDEQYF
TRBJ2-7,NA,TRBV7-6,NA,TGTGCCAGCAGCTTAGGGGCGGGCCGGGACTCCTACGAGCAGTACTTC,CASSLGAGRDSYEQYF
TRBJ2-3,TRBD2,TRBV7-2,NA,TGTGCCAGCAGCTTTCTAGCGGACAGCACAGATACGCAGTATTTT,CASSFLADSTDTQYF
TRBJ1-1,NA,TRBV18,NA,TGTGCCAGCTCACAAGGGAGGAACACTGAAGCTTTCTTT,CASSQGRNTEAFF
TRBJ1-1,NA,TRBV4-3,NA,TGCGCCAGCAGCCAGACCGGGGGGAACACTGAAGCTTTCTTT,CASSQTGGNTEAFF
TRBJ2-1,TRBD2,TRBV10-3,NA,TGTGCCATCAGTGAACTAGCGGCGTCCTACAATGAGCAGTTCTTC,CAISELAASYNEQFF
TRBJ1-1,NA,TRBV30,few,TGTGCCTGGAGTGGGATGCCCAGGGAAACTTTCTTT,CAWSGMPRETFF
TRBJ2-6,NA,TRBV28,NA,TGTGCCAGCAGACGTGGTGGCTCTGGGGCCAACGTCCTGACTTTC,CASRRGGSGANVLTF
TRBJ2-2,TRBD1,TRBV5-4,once,TGTGCCAGCAGCTTGGGGGGACAGGGCGGCACCGGGGAGCTGTTTTTT,CASSLGGQGGTGELFF
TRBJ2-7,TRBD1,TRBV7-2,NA,TGTGCCAGCAGCTTAATCAACAGGGGGTACGAGCAGTACTTC,CASSLINRGYEQYF
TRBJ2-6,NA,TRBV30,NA,TGTGCCTGGAGAGCTCAGGGAGCTGGGGCCAACGTCCTGACTTTC,CAWRAQGAGANVLTF
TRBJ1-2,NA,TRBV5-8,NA,TGTGCCAGCAGCCAAGGGCAGCTTAACTATGGCTACACCTTC,CASSQGQLNYGYTF
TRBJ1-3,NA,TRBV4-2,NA,TGTGCCAGCAGCCAAGGGAGCTCTGGAAACACCATATATTTT,CASSQGSSGNTIYF
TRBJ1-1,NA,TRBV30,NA,TGTGCCTGGAGTAGGTCGGCGAACACTGAAGCTTTCTTT,CAWSRSANTEAFF
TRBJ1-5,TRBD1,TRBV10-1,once,TGCGCCAGCACCACCTTCGGTGGGGACAGTCGCCCCCAACCCCATCAGCCCCAGCATTTT,CASTTFGGDSRPQPHQPQHF
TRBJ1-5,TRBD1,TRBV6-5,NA,TGTGCCAGCAGTTTTGGACAGGGAGAGAATCAGCCCCAGCATTTT,CASSFGQGENQPQHF
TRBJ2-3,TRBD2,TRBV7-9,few,TGTGCCAGCAGCTCCCGACTAGCGGATACGCAGTATTTT,CASSSRLADTQYF
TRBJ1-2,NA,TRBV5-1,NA,TGCGCCAGCAGCTTAGGAGGGCTTGGGGCAGTTAACTATGGCTACACCTTC,CASSLGGLGAVNYGYTF
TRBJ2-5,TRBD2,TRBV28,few,TGTGCCAGCAGTTTAATTCGGTCTAGCGGGGCGCAAGAGACCCAGTACTTC,CASSLIRSSGAQETQYF
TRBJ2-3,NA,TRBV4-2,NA,TGTGCCAGCAGCCCCACCCCACCCCCCTGGAGCACAGATACGCAGTATTTT,CASSPTPPPWSTDTQYF
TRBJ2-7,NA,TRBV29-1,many,TGCAGCGTTGAAGACTGGGACGAGCAGTACTTC,CSVEDWDEQYF
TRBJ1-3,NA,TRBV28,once,TGTGCCAGCAGTTTTCCCTTCTCTGGAAACACCATATATTTT,CASSFPFSGNTIYF
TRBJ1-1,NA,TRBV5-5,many,TGTGCCAGCAGCTTGGCCCCGTGGGGGGACACTGAAGCTTTCTTT,CASSLAPWGDTEAFF
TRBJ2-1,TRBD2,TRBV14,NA,TGTGCCAGCAGCCAAGATCGCGGGGGGCGTTTAGTCAATGAGCAGTTCTTC,CASSQDRGGRLVNEQFF
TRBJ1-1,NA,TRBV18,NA,TGTGCCAGCTCGAACCGCCCTAAGGGTCAGGGCACTGAAGCTTTCTTT,CASSNRPKGQGTEAFF
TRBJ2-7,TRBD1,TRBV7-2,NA,TGTGCCAGCAGCTTTGACAGGGACCTCTACGAGCAGTACTTC,CASSFDRDLYEQYF
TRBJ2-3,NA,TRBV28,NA,TGTGCCAGCAGTCCCGGCCCGGTAGCAGATACGCAGTATTTT,CASSPGPVADTQYF
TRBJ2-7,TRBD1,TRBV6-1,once,TGTGCCAGCAGTGAAGGCGCAGGGGGTGCATACGAGCAGTACTTC,CASSEGAGGAYEQYF
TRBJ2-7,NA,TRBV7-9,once,TGTGCCAGCAGCTCGGGACGTGGTGAGCAGTACTTC,CASSSGRGEQYF
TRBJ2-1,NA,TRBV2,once,TGTGCCAGCGGTGTAGAGCTGACGGCTAATGAGCAGTTCTTC,CASGVELTANEQFF
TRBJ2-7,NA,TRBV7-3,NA,TGTGCCAGCAGCTTATTTAAGGTCGGAGGGGAGCAGTACTTC,CASSLFKVGGEQYF
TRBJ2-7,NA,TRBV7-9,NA,TGTGCCACCTCGAACCTCAACGGCGGCTACGAGCAGTACTTC,CATSNLNGGYEQYF
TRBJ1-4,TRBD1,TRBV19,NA,TGTGCCAGTAGTATAAGGGCCGGACAGGACGAGGAACTGTTTTTT,CASSIRAGQDEELFF
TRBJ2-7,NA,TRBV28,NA,TGTGCCAGCAGTAACCCCAGGGGGGCCTCCTACGAGCAGTACTTC,CASSNPRGASYEQYF
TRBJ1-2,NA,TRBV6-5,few,TGTGCCAGCAGGGGGACTCACTATGGCTACACCTTC,CASRGTHYGYTF
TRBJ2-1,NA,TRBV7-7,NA,TGTGCCAGCAGCTTAGGACTCGACAATGAGCAGTTCTTC,CASSLGLDNEQFF
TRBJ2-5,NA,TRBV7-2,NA,TGTGCCAGCACCGTTGGGGGTCAGGAGACCCAGTACTTC,CASTVGGQETQYF
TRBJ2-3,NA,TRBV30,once,TGTGCCTGGAAGTTGGCGGGGCCAGAGACAGATACGCAGTATTTT,CAWKLAGPETDTQYF
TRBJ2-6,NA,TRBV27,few,TGTGCCAGCAGTTTACCCCGTAGTAGGAGTTACGGGGCCAACGTCCTGACTTTC,CASSLPRSRSYGANVLTF
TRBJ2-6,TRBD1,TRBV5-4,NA,TGTGCCACGCCCCGACAGGGGGGATCCCTAAAGTCTGGGGCCAACGTCCTGACTTTC,CATPRQGGSLKSGANVLTF
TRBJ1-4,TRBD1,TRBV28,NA,TGTGCCAGCAGCTTAGGGACAGGGCGCCAGGGGGGAAAACTGTTTTTT,CASSLGTGRQGGKLFF
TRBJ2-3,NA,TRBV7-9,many,TGTGCCAGCAGCTTAGAGGGCTTACCCACAGATACGCAGTATTTT,CASSLEGLPTDTQYF
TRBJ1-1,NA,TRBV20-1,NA,TGCAGTGCTAGAGGGGTCCTCCAAGCTTTCTTT,CSARGVLQAFF
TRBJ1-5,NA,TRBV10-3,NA,TGTGCCATCAGTGGGGACCTTAGCAATCAGCCCCAGCATTTT,CAISGDLSNQPQHF
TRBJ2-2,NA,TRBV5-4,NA,TGTGCCAGCAGCCCACAAGGGGGTGGGAGGACCGGGGAGCTGTTTTTT,CASSPQGGGRTGELFF
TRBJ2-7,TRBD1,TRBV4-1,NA,TGCGCCAGCAGCCCCCGGACAGGGCCTCGCTACGAGCAGTACTTC,CASSPRTGPRYEQYF
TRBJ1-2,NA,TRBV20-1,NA,TGCAGTGACCAACGGGGCTATGGCTACACCTTC,CSDQRGYGYTF
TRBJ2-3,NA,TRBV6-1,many,TGTGCCAGCAGTGAAGTTTTCACAGATACGCAGTATTTT,CASSEVFTDTQYF